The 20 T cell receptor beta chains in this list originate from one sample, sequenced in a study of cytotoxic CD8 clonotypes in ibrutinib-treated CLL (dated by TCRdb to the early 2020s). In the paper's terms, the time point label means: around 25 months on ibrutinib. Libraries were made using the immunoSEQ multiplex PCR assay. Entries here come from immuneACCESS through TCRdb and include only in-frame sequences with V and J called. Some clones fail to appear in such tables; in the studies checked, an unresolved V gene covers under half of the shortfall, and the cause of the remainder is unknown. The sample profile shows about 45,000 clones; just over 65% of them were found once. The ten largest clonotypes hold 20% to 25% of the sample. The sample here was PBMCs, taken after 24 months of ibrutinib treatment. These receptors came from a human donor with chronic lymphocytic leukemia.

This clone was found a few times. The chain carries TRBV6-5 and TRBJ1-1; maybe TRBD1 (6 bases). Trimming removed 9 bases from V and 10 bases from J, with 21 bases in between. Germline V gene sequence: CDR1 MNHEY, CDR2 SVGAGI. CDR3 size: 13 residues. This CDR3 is CASRGGGSFVAFF. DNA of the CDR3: TGTGCCAGTAGGGGGGGTGGGTCCTTCGTAGCTTTCTTT.

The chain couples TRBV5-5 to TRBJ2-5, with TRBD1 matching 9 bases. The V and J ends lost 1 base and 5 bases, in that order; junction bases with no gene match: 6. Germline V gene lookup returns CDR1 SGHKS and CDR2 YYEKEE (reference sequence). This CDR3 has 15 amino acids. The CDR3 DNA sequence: TGTGCCAGCAGCTTGCCGGACAGGGGCGAGGAGACCCAGTACTTC. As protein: CASSLPDRGEETQYF.

The CDR3 nucleotides are TGTGCCAGTACCGAAACACATCTGAACACTGAAGCTTTCTTT. It translates to CASTETHLNTEAFF. The rearrangement links TRBV19 to TRBJ1-1; D is ambiguous. The CDR3 length is 14 residues. Trimming removed 7 bases from V and 0 bases from J, with 12 bases in between. Per the germline V gene, CDR1 is LNHDA and CDR2 is SQIVND (reference sequence). The full variable domain, rest sourced from reference TRBV19 and TRBJ1-1, is DGGITQSPKYLFRKEGQNVTLSCEQNLNHDAMYWYRQDPGQGLRLIYYSQIVNDFQKGDIAEGYSVSREKKESFPLTVTSAQKNPTAFYLCASTETHLNTEAFFGQGTRLTVV.

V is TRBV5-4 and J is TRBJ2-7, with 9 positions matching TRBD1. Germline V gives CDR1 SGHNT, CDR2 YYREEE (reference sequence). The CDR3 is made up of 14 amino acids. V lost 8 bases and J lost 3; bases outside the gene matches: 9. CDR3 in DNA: TGTGCCAGTTCACCGGGACAGGGCAGCTACGAGCAGTACTTC. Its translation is CASSPGQGSYEQYF.

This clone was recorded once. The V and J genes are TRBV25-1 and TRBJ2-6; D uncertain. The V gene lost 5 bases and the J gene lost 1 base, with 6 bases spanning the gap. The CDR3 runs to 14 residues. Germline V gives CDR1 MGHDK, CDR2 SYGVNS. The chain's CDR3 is CASSPPSGANVLTF. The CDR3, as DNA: TGTGCCAGCAGTCCACCGTCTGGGGCCAACGTCCTGACTTTC. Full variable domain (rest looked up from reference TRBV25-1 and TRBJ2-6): EADIYQTPRYLVIGTGKKITLECSQTMGHDKMYWYQQDPGMELHLIHYSYGVNSTEKGDLSSESTVSRIRTEHFPLTLESARPSHTSQYLCASSPPSGANVLTFGAGSRLTVL.

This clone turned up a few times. CDR3 DNA sequence: TGCAGCGCCAGGGGGCTCTCGAACACTGAAGCTTTCTTT. This gives the protein CSARGLSNTEAFF. V gene TRBV29-1 combines with J gene TRBJ1-1, with 8 bases matching TRBD1. After removal of 7 bases from V and 1 base from J, the junction contained 5 bases not matched to a gene. The CDR3 consists of 13 residues. Germline-derived CDR1 and CDR2 are SQVTM and ANQGSEA.

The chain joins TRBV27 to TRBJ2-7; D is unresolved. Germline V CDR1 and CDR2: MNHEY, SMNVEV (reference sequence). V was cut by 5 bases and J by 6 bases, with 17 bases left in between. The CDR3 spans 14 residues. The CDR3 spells CASSALPRSGEQYF. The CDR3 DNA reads TGTGCCAGCAGTGCCCTCCCTCGATCTGGCGAGCAGTACTTC.

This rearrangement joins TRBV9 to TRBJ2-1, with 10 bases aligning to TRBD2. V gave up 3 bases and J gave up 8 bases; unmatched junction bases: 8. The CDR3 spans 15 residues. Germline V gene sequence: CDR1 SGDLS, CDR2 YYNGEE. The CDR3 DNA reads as TGTGCCAGCAGCGGGGGACTAGCGTTAACCGATGAGCAGTTCTTC. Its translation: CASSGGLALTDEQFF.

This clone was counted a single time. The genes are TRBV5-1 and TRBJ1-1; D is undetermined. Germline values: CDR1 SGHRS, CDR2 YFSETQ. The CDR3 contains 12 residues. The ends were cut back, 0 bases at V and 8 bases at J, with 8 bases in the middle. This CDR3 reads CASSLEYNEAFF. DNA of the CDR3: TGCGCCAGCAGCTTGGAGTACAACGAAGCTTTCTTT.

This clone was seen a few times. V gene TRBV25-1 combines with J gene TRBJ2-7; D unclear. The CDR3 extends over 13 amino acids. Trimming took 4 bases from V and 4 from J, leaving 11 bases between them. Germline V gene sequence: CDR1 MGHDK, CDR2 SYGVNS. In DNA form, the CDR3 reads TGTGCCAGCAGTGCCCCCGGACCTTACGAGCAGTACTTC. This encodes CASSAPGPYEQYF.

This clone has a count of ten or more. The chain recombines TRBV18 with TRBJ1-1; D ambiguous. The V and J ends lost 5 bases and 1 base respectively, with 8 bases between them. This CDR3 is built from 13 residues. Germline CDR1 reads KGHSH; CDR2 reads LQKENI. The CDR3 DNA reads TGTGCCAGCTCAATGGGTAAGAACACTGAAGCTTTCTTT. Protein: CASSMGKNTEAFF.

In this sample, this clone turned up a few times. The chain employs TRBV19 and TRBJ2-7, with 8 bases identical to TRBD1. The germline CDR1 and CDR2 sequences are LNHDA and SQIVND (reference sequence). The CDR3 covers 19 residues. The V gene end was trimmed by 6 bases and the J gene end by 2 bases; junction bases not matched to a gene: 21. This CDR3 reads CASRGRLGQGKTSPYEQYF. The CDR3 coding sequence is TGTGCCAGTAGAGGCCGCCTCGGACAGGGAAAAACCAGTCCCTACGAGCAGTACTTC.

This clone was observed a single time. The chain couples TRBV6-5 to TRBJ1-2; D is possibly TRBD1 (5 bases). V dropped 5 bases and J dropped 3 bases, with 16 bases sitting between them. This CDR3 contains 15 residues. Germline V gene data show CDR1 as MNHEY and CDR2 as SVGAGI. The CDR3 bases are TGTGCCAGCAGTCCGCCGGGGGGGTCGGACTATGGCTACACCTTC. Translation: CASSPPGGSDYGYTF.

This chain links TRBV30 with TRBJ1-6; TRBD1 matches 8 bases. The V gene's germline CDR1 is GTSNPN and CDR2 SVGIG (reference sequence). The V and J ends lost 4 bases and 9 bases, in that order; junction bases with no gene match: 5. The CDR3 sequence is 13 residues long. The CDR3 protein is CAWTWQGASPLHF. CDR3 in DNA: TGTGCCTGGACATGGCAGGGGGCTTCACCCCTCCACTTT.

The CDR3, as DNA: TGTGCCATCAGTGAAGGCTTCCATATATATTTT. Its translation is CAISEGFHIYF. V is TRBV10-3 and J is TRBJ1-3; D remains ambiguous. Trimming removed 3 bases at V and 13 bases at J, with 10 bases between. The CDR3 spans 11 residues. The germline V gene encodes CDR1 ENHRY and CDR2 SYGVKD.

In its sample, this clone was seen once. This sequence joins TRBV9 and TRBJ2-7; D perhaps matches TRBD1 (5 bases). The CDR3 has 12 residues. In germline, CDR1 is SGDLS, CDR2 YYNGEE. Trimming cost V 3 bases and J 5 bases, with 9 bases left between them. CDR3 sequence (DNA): TGTGCCAGCAGCGCAGGGCGGAACGAGCAGTACTTC. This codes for CASSAGRNEQYF.

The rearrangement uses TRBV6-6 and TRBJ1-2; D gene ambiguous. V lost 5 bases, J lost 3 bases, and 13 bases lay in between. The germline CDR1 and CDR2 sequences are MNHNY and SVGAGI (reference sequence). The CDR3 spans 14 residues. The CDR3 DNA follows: TGTGCCAGCAGTGCGGCGAAGTCCTACTATGGCTACACCTTC. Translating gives CASSAAKSYYGYTF.

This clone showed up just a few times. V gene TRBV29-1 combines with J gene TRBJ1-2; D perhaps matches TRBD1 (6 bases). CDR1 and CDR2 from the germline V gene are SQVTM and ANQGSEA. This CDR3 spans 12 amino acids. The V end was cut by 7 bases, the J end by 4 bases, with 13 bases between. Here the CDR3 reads CSAAGGRYGYTF. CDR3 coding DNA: TGCAGCGCCGCTGGGGGCCGCTATGGCTACACCTTC.

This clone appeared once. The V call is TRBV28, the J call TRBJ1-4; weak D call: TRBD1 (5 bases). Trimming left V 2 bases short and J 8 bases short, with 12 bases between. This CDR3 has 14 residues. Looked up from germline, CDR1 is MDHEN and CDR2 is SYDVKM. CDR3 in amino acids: CASSLGGLGEKLFF. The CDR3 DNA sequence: TGTGCCAGCAGTTTAGGGGGGTTGGGGGAAAAACTGTTTTTT. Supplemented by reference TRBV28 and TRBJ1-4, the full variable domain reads DVKVTQSSRYLVKRTGEKVFLECVQDMDHENMFWYRQDPGLGLRLIYFSYDVKMKEKGDIPEGYSVSREKKERFSLILESASTNQTSMYLCASSLGGLGEKLFFGSGTQLSVL.

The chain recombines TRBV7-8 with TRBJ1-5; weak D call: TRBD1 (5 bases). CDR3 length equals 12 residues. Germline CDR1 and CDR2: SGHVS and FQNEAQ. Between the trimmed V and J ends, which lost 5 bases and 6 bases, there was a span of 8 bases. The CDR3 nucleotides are TGTGCCAGCAGCCCAGGGTTTCAGCCCCAGCATTTT. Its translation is CASSPGFQPQHF.